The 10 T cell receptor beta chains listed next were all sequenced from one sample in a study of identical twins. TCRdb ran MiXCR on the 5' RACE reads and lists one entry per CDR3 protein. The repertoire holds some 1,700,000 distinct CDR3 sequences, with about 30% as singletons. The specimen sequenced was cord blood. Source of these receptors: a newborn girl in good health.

The CDR3 bases are TGTGCCAGCAGTCCTGGGGACAGGGGGACATATGGCTACACCTTC. This codes for CASSPGDRGTYGYTF. The chain uses TRBV27 and TRBJ1-2; 11 bases fit TRBD1. The germline V gene encodes CDR1 MNHEY and CDR2 SMNVEV (reference sequence). The CDR3 spans 15 residues. Trimming at V came to 5 bases and at J to 5 bases, leaving 7 bases not matched to a gene.

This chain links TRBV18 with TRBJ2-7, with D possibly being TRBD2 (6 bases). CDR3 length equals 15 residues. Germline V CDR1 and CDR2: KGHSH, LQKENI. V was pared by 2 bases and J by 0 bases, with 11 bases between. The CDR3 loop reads CASSPGGTGSYEQYF. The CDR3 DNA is TGTGCCAGCTCACCAGGGGGGACGGGCTCCTACGAGCAGTACTTC.

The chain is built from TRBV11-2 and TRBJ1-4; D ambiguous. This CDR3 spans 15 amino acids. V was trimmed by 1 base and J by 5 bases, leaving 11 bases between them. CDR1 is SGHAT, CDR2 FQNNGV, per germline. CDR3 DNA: TGTGCCAGCAGCTTAGGGAGGCCTCCCAATGAAAAACTGTTTTTT. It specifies CASSLGRPPNEKLFF. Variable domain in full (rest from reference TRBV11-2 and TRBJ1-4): EAGVAQSPRYKIIEKRQSVAFWCNPISGHATLYWYQQILGQGPKLLIQFQNNGVVDDSQLPKDRFSAERLKGVDSTLKIQPAKLEDSAVYLCASSLGRPPNEKLFFGSGTQLSVL.

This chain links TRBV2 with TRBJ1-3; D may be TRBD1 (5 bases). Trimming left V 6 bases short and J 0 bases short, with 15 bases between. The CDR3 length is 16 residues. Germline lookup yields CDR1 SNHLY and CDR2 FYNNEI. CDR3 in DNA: TGTGCCAGCAGGGCTCGCGGGACCCGCTCTGGAAACACCATATATTTT. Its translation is CASRARGTRSGNTIYF.

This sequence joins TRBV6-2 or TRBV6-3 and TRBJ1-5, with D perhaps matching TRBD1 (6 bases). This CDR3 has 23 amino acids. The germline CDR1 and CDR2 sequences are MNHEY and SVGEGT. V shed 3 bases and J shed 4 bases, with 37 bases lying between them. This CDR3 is CASSYKGGRPLQGVRGWNQPQHF. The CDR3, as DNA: TGTGCCAGCAGTTATAAAGGAGGCAGGCCACTACAGGGTGTGAGGGGATGGAATCAGCCCCAGCATTTT.

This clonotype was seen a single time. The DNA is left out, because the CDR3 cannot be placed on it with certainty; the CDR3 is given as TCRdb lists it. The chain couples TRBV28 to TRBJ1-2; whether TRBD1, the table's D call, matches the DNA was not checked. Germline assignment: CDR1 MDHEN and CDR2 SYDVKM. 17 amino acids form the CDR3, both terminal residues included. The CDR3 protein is CASRITGQGAYNYGCTF.

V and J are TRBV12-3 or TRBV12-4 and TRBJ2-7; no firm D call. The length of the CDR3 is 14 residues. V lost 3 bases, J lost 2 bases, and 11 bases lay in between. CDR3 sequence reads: CASSFGSAAYEQYF. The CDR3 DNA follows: TGTGCCAGCAGTTTTGGTTCCGCAGCCTACGAGCAGTACTTC.

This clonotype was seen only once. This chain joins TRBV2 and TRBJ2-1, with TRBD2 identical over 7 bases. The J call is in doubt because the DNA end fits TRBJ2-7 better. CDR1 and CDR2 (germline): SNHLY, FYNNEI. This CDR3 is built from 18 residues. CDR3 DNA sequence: TGTGCCAGCAGGCGATCCGTCGGGGGGAAGCTCTCCTACAATGAGCAGTACTTC. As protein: CASRRSVGGKLSYNEQYF.

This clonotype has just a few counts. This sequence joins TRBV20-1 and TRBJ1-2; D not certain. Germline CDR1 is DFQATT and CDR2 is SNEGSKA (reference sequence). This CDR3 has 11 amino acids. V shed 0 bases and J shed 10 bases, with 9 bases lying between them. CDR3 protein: CSARDEGFYTF. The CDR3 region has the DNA TGCAGTGCTAGAGATGAGGGATTCTACACCTTC.

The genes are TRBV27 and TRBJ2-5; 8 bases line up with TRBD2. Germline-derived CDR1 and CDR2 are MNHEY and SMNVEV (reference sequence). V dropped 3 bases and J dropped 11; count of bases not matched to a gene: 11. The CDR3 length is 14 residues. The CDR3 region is CASSFGRAVFEQYF. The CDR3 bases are TGTGCCAGCAGTTTCGGGAGGGCCGTGTTTGAGCAGTACTTC.